This T cell receptor (beta chain) is from a study of beta chain features in type 1 diabetes. With 1 base clipped from V and 5 bases from J, the junction kept 2 bases outside the gene matches. The CDR3 is made up of 14 amino acids. Germline CDR1 SQVTM, CDR2 ANQGSEA. The study reverse transcribed the entire isolated RNA, so it sequenced expressed TCRB transcripts. Using immunoSEQ multiplex PCR, the repertoire was profiled, and TCRdb retains in-frame clones only, with some absent. The data hold 100,000 to 150,000 clones, with 16% observed a single time. Notes on the study in general: At VDJ recombination sites, type 1 diabetes patients had fewer insertions and more deleted nucleotides. An over-representation of cells with high TCR expression could result from cDNA sequencing. A potential PCR bias toward shorter templates would be equal in patient and control samples. Type 1 diabetes patients had TCRB CDR3s that were shorter (moderately but significantly so) in all four CD4+ subsets.

On this clone itself: The antigen is not known. Additional DNA sequences in this sample encode the identical CDR3.

Sequenced sample: central memory CD4+ T cells from blood. J is TRBJ2-1 and V is TRBV29-1, with 10 bases lining up with TRBD2. This clonotype was obtained from a young man with type 1 diabetes. In DNA, the CDR3 is TGCAGCGTTGAAGGGCTAGCGGGGGACAATGAGCAGTTCTTC. This translates into CSVEGLAGDNEQFF.